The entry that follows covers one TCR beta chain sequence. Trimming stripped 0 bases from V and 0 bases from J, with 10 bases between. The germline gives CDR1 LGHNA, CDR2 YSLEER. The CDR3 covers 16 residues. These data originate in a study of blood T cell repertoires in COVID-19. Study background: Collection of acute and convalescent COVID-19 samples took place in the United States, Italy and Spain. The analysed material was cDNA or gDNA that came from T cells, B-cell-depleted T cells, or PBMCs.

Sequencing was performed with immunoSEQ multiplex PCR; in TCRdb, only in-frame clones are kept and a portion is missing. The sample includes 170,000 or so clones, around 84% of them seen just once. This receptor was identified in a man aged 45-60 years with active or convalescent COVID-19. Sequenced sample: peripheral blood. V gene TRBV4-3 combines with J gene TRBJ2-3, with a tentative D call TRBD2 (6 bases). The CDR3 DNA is TGCGCCAGCAGCCAAGAAGGGAGGTCTAGCACAGATACGCAGTATTTT. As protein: CASSQEGRSSTDTQYF.